The clone carrying this T cell receptor beta chain was seen ten or more times. Germline CDR1 and CDR2: LGHDT and YNNKEL (reference sequence). V gave up 2 bases and J gave up 2 bases; unmatched junction bases: 6. CDR3 length equals 16 residues. The sample belongs to a study of early T cells in non-severe SARS-CoV-2 infection. Turning to the study itself: Unsorted whole-blood RNA was sequenced in bulk, leaving chains unpaired.

TCRdb reprocessed the 5' RACE reads with MiXCR, giving one entry per CDR3 protein. Of 66,000 or so distinct CDR3 sequences listed, roughly 13% were seen once; the top ten hold about 7.7%. Material for sequencing was whole blood. The receptor's source is an adult who was a healthcare worker with PCR-confirmed SARS-CoV-2 infection or an uninfected control (not recorded which). The chain combines TRBV3-1 with TRBJ2-3; 8 nucleotides agree with TRBD2. The CDR3 loop reads CASSQFSRGVTDTQYF. The CDR3 bases are TGTGCCAGCAGCCAATTCTCGCGGGGGGTCACAGATACGCAGTATTTT.